This T cell receptor (beta chain) appears in the sequencing data of a study of cytotoxic CD8 clonotypes in ibrutinib-treated CLL. The wider study: The study included 11 relapsed/refractory and 15 treatment-naive patients; under 18 had IGHV unmutated disease.

Findings and limits, study-wide: Rare overall, public clonotypes shrank or held steady under therapy. The study sampled sustained-remission and progressing patients at different times.

Deep sequencing aimed at 1 in 200,000 to 1 in 1 million T cells' resolution. Profiled with immunoSEQ multiplex PCR; TCRdb holds only in-frame clones, not every one. The sample records around 130,000 clones, around 80% being singletons. For this clone: What it binds is unknown.

The germline gives CDR1 MNHEY, CDR2 SMNVEV (reference sequence). V shed 7 bases, J shed 1 base, and the junction held 5 bases outside the gene matches. The CDR3 totals 14 residues. The TCR sequence derives from a human donor with chronic lymphocytic leukemia. This specimen was PBMCs, taken after 24 months of ibrutinib treatment. The chain recombines TRBV27 with TRBJ2-7; 9 bases are shared with TRBD1. CDR3 in amino acids: CASTKTGGSYEQYF. CDR3 nucleotides: TGTGCCAGCACAAAGACAGGGGGGTCCTACGAGCAGTACTTC.